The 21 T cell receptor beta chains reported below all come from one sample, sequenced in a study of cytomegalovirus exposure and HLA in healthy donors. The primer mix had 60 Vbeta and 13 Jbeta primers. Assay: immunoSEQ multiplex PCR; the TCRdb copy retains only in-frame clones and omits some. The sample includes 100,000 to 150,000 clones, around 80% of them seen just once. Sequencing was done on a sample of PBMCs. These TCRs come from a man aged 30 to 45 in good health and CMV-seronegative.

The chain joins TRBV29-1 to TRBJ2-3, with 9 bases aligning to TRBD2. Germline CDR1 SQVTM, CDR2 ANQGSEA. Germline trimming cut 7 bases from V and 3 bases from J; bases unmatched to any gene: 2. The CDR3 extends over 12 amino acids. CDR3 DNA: TGCAGCGCGACTAGCGGAACAGATACGCAGTATTTT. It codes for CSATSGTDTQYF.

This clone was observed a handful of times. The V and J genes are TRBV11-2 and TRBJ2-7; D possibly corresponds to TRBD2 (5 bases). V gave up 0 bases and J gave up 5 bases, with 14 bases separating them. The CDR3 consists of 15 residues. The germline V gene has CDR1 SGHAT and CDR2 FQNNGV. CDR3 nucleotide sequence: TGTGCCAGCAGCTTAGAAGAGGACTCCTTCAACGAGCAGTACTTC. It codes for CASSLEEDSFNEQYF.

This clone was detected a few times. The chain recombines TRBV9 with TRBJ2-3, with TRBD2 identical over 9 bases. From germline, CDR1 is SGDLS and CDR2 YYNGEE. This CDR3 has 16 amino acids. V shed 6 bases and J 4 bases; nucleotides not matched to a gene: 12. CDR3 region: CASKPGAGGPADTQYF. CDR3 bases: TGTGCCAGCAAGCCTGGGGCGGGAGGGCCAGCAGATACGCAGTATTTT. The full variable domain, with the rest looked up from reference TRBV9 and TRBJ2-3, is DSGVTQTPKHLITATGQRVTLRCSPRSGDLSVYWYQQSLDQGLQFLIQYYNGEERAKGNILERFSAQQFPDLHSELNLSSLELGDSALYFCASKPGAGGPADTQYFGPGTRLTVL.

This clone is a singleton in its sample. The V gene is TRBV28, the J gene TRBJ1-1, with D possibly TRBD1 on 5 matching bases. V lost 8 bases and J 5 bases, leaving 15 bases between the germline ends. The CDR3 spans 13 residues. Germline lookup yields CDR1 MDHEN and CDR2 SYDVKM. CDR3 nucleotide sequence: TGTGCCAGCTTTCCAGGCGGGGGTACTGAAGCTTTCTTT. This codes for CASFPGGGTEAFF.

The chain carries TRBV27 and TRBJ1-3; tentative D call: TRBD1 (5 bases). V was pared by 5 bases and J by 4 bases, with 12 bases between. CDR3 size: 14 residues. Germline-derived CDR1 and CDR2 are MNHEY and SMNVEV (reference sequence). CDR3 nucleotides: TGTGCCAGCAGTCAGGGCGTGTTAGGAAACACCATATATTTT. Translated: CASSQGVLGNTIYF.

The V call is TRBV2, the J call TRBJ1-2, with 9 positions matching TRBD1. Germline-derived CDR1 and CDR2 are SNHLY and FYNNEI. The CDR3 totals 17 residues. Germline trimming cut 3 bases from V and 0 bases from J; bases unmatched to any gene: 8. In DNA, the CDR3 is TGTGCCAGCAGTGATTCGGGGACAGGGAGGCCTAACTATGGCTACACCTTC. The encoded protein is CASSDSGTGRPNYGYTF.

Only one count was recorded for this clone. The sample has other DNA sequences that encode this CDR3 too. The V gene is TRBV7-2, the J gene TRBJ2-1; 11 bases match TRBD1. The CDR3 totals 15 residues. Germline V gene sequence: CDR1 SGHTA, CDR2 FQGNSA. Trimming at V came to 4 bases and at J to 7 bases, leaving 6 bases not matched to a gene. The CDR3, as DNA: TGTGCCAGCAGCTCCCGGGACAGGGGGAGGAATGAGCAGTTCTTC. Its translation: CASSSRDRGRNEQFF.

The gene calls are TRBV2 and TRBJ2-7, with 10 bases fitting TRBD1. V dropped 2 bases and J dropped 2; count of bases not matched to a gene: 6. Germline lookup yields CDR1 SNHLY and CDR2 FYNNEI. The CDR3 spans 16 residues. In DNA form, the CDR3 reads TGTGCCAGCAGTGAAACTCCGGGACAGGGGCCCTACGAGCAGTACTTC. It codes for CASSETPGQGPYEQYF.

CDR3 in amino acids: CASSVSGEQFF. CDR3 nucleotides: TGTGCCAGCAGTGTATCGGGTGAGCAGTTCTTC. The chain joins TRBV6-1 to TRBJ2-1; no firm D call. The CDR3 contains 11 residues. The V end was cut by 4 bases, the J end by 9 bases, with 7 bases between. Germline lookup yields CDR1 MNHNS and CDR2 SASEGT.

The CDR3 region is CASSEGVFTGKLFF. In DNA, the CDR3 is TGTGCCAGCAGTGAAGGAGTGTTTACGGGAAAACTGTTTTTT. This chain uses TRBV2 with TRBJ1-4; D uncertain. The CDR3 extends over 14 amino acids. The germline V gene encodes CDR1 SNHLY and CDR2 FYNNEI. The V end was cut by 1 base, the J end by 10 bases, with 13 bases between. Filled out from reference TRBV2 and TRBJ1-4, the complete variable domain reads EPEVTQTPSHQVTQMGQEVILRCVPISNHLYFYWYRQILGQKVEFLVSFYNNEISEKSEIFDDQFSVERPDGSNFTLKIRSTKLEDSAMYFCASSEGVFTGKLFFGSGTQLSVL.

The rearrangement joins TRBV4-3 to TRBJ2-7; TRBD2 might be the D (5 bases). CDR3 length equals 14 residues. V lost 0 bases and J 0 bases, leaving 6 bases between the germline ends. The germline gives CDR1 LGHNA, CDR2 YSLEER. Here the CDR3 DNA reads TGCGCCAGCAGCCAAGAACTAGTCTCCTACGAGCAGTACTTC. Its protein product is CASSQELVSYEQYF.

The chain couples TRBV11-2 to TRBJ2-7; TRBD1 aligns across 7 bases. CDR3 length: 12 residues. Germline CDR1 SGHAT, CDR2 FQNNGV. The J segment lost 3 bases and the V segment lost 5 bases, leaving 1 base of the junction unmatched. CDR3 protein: CASSRQGYEQYF. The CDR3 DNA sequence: TGTGCCAGCAGCCGACAGGGCTACGAGCAGTACTTC. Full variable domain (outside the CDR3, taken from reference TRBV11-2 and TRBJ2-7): EAGVAQSPRYKIIEKRQSVAFWCNPISGHATLYWYQQILGQGPKLLIQFQNNGVVDDSQLPKDRFSAERLKGVDSTLKIQPAKLEDSAVYLCASSRQGYEQYFGPGTRLTVT.

In nucleotides, the CDR3 is TGTGCCAGCAGCCAAGATAGGGGACTAGCGGGGGGGACAGCCAAAAACATTCAGTACTTC. This sequence encodes CASSQDRGLAGGTAKNIQYF. The chain is built from TRBV4-2 and TRBJ2-4, with 16 positions matching TRBD2. The CDR3 length is 20 residues. From germline, CDR1 is LGHNA and CDR2 YNFKEQ. J lost 0 bases, V lost 0 bases, and 5 bases had no gene match.

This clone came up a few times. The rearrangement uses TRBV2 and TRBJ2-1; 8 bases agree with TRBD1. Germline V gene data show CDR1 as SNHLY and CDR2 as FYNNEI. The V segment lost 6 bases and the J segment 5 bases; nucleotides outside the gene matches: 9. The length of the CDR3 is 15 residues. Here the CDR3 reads CASRDREQGDNEQFF. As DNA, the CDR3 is TGTGCCAGCAGGGACCGGGAACAGGGGGACAATGAGCAGTTCTTC.

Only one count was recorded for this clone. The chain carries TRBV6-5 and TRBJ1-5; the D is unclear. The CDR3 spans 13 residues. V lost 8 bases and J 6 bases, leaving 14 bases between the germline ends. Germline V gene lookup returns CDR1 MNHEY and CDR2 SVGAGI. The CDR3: CASAVWFSQPQHF. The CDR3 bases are TGTGCCAGCGCGGTTTGGTTCTCTCAGCCCCAGCATTTT.

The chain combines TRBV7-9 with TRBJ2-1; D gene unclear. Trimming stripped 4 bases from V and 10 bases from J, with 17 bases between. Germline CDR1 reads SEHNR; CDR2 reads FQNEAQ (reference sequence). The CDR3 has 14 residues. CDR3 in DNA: TGTGCCAGCAGCTCGGGTCCGGGTAGGTACGAGCAGTTCTTC. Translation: CASSSGPGRYEQFF.

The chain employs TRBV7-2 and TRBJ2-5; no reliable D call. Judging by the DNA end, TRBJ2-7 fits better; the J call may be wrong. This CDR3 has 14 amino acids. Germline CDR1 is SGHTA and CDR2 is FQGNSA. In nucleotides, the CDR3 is TGTGCCAGCAGCTTAGGTCCATCCTCCTACGAGCAGTACTTC. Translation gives CASSLGPSSYEQYF.

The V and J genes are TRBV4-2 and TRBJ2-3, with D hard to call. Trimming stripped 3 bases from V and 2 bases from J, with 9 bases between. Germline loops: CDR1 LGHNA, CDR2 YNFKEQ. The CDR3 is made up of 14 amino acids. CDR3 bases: TGTGCCAGCAGCCACGACTCCTCCACAGATACGCAGTATTTT. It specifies CASSHDSSTDTQYF.

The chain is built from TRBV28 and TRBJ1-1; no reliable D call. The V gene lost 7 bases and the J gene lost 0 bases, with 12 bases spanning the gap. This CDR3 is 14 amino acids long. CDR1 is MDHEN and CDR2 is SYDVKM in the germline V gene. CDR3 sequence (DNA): TGTGCCAGCAAGTTGTGGGAGCTGAACACTGAAGCTTTCTTT. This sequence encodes CASKLWELNTEAFF. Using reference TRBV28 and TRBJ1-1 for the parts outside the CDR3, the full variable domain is DVKVTQSSRYLVKRTGEKVFLECVQDMDHENMFWYRQDPGLGLRLIYFSYDVKMKEKGDIPEGYSVSREKKERFSLILESASTNQTSMYLCASKLWELNTEAFFGQGTRLTVV.

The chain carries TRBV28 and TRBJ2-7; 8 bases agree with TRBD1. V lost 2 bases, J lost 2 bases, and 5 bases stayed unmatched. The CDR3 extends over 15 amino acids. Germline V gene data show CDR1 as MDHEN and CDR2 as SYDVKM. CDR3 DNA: TGTGCCAGCAGTTTAGTCGGGACAGGAGCCTACGAGCAGTACTTC. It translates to CASSLVGTGAYEQYF.

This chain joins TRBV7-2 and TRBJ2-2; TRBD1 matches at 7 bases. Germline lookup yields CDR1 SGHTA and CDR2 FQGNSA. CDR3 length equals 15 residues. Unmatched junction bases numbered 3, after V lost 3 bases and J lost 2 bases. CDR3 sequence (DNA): TGTGCCAGCAGCTTGACAGGGATAAACACCGGGGAGCTGTTTTTT. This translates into CASSLTGINTGELFF.